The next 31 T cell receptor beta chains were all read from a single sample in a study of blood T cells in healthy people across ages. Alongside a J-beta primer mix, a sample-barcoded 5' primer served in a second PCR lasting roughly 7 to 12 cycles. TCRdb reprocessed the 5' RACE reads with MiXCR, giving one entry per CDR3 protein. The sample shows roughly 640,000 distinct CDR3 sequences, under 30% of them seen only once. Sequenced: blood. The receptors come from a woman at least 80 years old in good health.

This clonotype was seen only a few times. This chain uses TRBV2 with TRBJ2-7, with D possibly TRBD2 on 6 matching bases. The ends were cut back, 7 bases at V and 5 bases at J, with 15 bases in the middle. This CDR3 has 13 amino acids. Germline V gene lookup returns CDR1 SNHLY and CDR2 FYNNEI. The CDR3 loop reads CASTPGVGDEQYF. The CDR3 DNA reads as TGTGCCAGCACCCCGGGGGTGGGAGACGAGCAGTACTTC. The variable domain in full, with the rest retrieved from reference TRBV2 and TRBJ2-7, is EPEVTQTPSHQVTQMGQEVILRCVPISNHLYFYWYRQILGQKVEFLVSFYNNEISEKSEIFDDQFSVERPDGSNFTLKIRSTKLEDSAMYFCASTPGVGDEQYFGPGTRLTVT.

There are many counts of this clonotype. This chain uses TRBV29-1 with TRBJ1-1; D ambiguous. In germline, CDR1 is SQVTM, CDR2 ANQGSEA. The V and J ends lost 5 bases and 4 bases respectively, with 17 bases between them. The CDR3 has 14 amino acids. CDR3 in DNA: TGCAGCGTTCCGACACCCCCGGGTAGCACTGAAGCTTTCTTT. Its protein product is CSVPTPPGSTEAFF.

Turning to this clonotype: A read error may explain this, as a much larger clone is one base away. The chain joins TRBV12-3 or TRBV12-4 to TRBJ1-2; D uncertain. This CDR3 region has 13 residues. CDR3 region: CASSLSINYDYTF. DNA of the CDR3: TGTGCCAGCAGTCTGAGCATTAACTATGACTACACCTTC.

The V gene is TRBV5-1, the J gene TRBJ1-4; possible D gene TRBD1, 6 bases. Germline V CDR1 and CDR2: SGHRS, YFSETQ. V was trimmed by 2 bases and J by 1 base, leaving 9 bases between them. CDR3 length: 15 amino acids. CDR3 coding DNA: TGCGCCAGCAGCTTAAAAGGGGGAACTAATGAAAAACTGTTTTTT. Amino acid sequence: CASSLKGGTNEKLFF.

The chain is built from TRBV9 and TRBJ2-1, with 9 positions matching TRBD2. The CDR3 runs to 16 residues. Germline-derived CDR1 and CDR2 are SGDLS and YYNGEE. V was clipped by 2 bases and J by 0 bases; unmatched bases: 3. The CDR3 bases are TGTGCCAGCAGCGTGCAAGCGGGGGGCTCCTACAATGAGCAGTTCTTC. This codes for CASSVQAGGSYNEQFF.

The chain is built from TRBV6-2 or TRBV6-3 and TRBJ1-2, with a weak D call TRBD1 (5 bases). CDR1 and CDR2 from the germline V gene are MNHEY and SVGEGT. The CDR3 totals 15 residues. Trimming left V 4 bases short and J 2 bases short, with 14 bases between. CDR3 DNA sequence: TGTGCCAGCAGTTTGACAGAGGGTAGAAACTATGGCTACACCTTC. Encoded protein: CASSLTEGRNYGYTF.

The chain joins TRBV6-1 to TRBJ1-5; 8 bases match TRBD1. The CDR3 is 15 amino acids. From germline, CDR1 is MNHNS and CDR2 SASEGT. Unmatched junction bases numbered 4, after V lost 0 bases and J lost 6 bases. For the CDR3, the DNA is TGTGCCAGCAGTGAAGCGCAGGGGGCTGGTCAGCCCCAGCATTTT. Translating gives CASSEAQGAGQPQHF.

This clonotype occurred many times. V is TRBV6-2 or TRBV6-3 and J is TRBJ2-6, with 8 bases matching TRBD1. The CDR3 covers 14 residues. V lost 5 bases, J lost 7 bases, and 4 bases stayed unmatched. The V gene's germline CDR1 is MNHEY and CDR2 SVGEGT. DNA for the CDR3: TGTGCCAGCAGTCAGGGGGCGAGTGCCAACGTCCTGACTTTC. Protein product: CASSQGASANVLTF.

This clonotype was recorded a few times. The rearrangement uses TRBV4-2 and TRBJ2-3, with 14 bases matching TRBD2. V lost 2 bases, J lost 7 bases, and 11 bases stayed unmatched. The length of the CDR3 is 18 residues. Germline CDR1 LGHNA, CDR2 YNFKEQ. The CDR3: CASSQQDRLAGGLNTQYF. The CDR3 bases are TGTGCCAGCAGCCAACAGGATAGACTAGCGGGGGGGCTAAATACGCAGTATTTT.

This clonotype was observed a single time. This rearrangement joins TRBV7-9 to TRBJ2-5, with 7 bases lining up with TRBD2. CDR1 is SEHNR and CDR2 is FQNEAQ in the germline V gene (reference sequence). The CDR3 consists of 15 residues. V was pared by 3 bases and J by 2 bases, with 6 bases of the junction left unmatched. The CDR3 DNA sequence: TGTGCCAGCAGCTTTCCTCACGGGGGGCAAGAGACCCAGTACTTC. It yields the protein CASSFPHGGQETQYF.

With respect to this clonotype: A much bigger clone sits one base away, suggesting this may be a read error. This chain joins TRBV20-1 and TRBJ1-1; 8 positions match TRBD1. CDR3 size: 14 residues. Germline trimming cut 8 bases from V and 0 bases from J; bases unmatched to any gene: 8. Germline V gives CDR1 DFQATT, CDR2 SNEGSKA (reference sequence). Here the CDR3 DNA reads TGCAGTACCGACCGGACAGGGTTGAACACTGAAGCTTTCTTT. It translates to CSTDRTGLNTEAFF.

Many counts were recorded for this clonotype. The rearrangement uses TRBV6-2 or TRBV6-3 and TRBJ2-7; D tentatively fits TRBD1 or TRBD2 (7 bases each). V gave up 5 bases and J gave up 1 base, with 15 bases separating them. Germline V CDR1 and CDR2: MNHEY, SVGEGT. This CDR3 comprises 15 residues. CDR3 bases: TGTGCCAGCAGTCCAAGCGGGACAGCATCCTACGAGCAGTACTTC. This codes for CASSPSGTASYEQYF.

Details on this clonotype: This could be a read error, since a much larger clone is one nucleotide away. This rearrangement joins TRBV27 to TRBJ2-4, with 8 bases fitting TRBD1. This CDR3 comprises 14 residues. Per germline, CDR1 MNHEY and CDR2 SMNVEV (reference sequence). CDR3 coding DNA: TGTGGCAGCAGTTTTGGAGGACAGGGTAACATTCAGTACTTC. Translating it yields CGSSFGGQGNIQYF.

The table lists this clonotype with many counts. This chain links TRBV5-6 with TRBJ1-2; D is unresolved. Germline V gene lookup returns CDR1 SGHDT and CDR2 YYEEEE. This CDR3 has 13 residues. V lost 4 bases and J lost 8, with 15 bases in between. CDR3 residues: CASSPSISGGYTF. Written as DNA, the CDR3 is TGTGCCAGCAGCCCCTCTATATCGGGGGGCTACACCTTC.

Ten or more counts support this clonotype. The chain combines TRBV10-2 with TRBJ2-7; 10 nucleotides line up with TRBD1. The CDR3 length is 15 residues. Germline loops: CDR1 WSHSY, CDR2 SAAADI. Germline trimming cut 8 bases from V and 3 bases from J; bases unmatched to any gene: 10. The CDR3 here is CASAEDRGHDYEQYF. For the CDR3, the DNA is TGCGCCAGCGCCGAAGACAGGGGGCATGACTACGAGCAGTACTTC.

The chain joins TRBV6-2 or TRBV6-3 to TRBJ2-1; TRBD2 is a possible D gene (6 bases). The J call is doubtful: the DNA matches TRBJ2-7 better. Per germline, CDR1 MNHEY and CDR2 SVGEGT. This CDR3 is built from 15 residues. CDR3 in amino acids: CASIKAEGPNNEQYF. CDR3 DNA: TGTGCCAGCATTAAAGCGGAGGGGCCTAACAATGAGCAGTACTTC.

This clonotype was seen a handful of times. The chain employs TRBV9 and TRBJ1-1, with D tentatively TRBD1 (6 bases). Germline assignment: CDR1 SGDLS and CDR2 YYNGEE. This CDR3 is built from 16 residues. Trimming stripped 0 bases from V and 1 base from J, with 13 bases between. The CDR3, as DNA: TGTGCCAGCAGCGTAGTTGGGGGGCGAGGGAACACTGAAGCTTTCTTT. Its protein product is CASSVVGGRGNTEAFF.

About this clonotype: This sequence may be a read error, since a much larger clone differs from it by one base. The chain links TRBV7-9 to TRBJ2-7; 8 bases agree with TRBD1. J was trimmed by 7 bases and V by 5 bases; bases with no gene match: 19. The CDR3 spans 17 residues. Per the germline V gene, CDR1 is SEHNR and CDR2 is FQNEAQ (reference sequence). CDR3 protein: CASSKPPQGATYNEQYF. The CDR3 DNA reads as TGTGCCAGCAGCAAACCCCCCCAGGGGGCGACTTACAATGAGCAGTACTTC.

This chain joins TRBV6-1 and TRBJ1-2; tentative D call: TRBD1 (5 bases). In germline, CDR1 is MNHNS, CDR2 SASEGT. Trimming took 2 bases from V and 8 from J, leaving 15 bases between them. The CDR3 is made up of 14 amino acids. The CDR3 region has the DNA TGTGCCAGCAGTGAATCACGGGGGAGTTGGGGCTACACCTTC. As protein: CASSESRGSWGYTF.

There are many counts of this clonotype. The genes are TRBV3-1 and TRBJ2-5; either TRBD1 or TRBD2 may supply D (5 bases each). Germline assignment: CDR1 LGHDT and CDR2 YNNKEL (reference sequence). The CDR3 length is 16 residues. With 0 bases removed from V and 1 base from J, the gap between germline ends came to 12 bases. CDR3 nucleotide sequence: TGTGCCAGCAGCCAAGATGGGACGTTCATCCAAGAGACCCAGTACTTC. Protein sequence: CASSQDGTFIQETQYF.

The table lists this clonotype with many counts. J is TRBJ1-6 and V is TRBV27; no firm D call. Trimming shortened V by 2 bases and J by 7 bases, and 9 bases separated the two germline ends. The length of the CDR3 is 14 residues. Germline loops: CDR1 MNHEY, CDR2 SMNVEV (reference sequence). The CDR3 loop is CASSLEGENSPLHF. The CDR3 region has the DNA TGTGCCAGCAGTTTAGAGGGAGAGAATTCACCCCTCCACTTT.

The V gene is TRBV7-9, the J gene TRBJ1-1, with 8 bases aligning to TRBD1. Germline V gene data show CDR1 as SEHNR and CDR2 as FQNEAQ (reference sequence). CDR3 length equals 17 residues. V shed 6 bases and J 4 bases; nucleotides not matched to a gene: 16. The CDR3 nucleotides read TGTGCCAGCAGTTACCAGGAGATGGCAGGGGGCGTCACTGAAGCTTTCTTT. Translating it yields CASSYQEMAGGVTEAFF.

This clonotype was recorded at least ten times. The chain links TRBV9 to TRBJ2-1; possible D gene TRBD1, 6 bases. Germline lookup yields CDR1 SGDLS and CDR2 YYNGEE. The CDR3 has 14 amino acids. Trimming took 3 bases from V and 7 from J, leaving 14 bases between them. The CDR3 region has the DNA TGTGCCAGCAGCGCTGGACAGTCACTAAATGAGCAGTTCTTC. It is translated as CASSAGQSLNEQFF.

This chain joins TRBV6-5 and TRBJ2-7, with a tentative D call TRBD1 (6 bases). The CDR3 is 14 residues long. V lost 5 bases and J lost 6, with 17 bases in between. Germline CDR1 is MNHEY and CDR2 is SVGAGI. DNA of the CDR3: TGTGCCAGCAGTCCCTGGACAGCGATGGGCGAGCAGTACTTC. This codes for CASSPWTAMGEQYF.

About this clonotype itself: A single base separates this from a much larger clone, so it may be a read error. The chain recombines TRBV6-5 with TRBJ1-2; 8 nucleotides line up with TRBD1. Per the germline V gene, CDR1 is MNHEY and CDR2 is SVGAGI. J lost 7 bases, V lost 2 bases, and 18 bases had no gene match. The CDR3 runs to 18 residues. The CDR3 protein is CASSYPQNRGTGGAGYTF. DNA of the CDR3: TGTGCCAGCAGTTACCCTCAAAATCGGGGGACAGGAGGAGCTGGCTACACCTTC.

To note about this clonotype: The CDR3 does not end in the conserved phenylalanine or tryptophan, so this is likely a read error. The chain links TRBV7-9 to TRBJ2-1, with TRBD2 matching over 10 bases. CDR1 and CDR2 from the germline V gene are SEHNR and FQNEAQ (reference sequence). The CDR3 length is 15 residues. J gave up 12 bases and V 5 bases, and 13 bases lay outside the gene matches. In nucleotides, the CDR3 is TGTGCCAGCAGCCTTTCAGCGGGGGGGCAGGATGGGCAGTTCTCC. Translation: CASSLSAGGQDGQFS.

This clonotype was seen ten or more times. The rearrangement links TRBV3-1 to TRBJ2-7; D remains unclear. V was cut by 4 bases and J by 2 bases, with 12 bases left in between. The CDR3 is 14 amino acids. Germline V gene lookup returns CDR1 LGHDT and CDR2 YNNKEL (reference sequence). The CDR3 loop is CASSPNRITYEQYF. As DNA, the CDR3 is TGTGCCAGCAGCCCCAACCGTATCACCTACGAGCAGTACTTC.

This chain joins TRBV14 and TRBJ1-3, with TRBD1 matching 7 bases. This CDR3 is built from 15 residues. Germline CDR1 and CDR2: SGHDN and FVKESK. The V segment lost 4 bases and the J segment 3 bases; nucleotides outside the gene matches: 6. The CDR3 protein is CASSRHTGVGNTIYF. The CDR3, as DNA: TGTGCCAGCAGCCGCCATACAGGGGTTGGAAACACCATATATTTT.

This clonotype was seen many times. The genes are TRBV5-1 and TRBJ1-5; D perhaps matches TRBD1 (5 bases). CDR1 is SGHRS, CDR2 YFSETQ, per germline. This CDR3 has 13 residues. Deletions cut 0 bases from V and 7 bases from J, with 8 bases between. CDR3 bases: TGCGCCAGCAGCTTGGGGGGCGGACAGCCCCAGCATTTT. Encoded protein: CASSLGGGQPQHF.

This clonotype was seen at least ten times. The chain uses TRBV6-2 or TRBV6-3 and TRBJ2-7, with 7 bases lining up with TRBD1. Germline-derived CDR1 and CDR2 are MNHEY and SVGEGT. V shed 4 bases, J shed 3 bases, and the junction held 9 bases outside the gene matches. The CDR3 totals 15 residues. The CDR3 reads CASSLARQGIYEQYF. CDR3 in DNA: TGTGCCAGCAGTTTGGCCCGACAGGGCATCTACGAGCAGTACTTC.

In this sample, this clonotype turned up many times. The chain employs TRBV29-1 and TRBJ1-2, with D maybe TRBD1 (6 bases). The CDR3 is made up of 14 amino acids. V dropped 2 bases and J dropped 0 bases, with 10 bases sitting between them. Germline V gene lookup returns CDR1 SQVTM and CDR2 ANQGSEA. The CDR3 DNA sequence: TGCAGCGTTGAAAGACAGGTTTCTAACTATGGCTACACCTTC. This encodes CSVERQVSNYGYTF.